This T cell receptor (beta chain) was identified during a study of tumor-infiltrating lymphocytes in localized non-small cell lung cancer (dated by TCRdb to about 2021). Regarding the research as a whole: Several histologies were represented in the cohort, which also included both smokers and never-smokers as well as patients whose samples were collected after neoadjuvant chemotherapy. Flow cytometry, multiplex immunofluorescence, RNA-seq, exome sequencing and proteomics were applied to the same patients as TCR sequencing, which was one of several integrated assays. Each patient contributed resected tumor tissue and uninvolved lung tissue from the same patient, described as non-adjacent to the tumor. In total, the ICON cohort was made up of approximately 150 surgical patients who had localized non-small cell lung cancer and whose tumors were resected. The paired tumor versus uninvolved lung comparison of immunoSEQ T-cell fraction included some 54 patients.

The germline V gene specifies SNHLY as CDR1 and FYNNEI as CDR2. Ends trimmed: V by 6 bases, J by 0 bases; bases unmatched to a gene: 7. The CDR3 holds 15 amino acids from the cysteine to the phenylalanine. The read is trimmed to its CDR3 DNA, 45 bases read in frame from base 1. With respect to this clone: Its antigen remains unidentified. Qualities for individual bases were not recorded, and no much larger clone is one base off.

Study-level results and caveats: Higher T cell infiltration in tumors than in uninvolved lung tissue was supported by TCRbeta sequencing, consistent with immunofluorescence CD3 counts. Assay coverage varied across patients depending on available tissue quantity, so only a subset of the cohort had TCR sequencing. Because different pieces of the same tissue were used for different assays, technical variation could not be separated from intratumor heterogeneity. The TCR-derived T-cell fraction showed no difference between the flow cytometry-defined immunotypes IM1 (good prognosis) and IM2 (poor prognosis).

The first patient joined ICON in the first half of 2016, and enrollment wrapped up when the last patient was enrolled in the second half of 2018. In a subcohort of 80 or so patients, fresh tumor and matched uninvolved tissue were collected for in-depth immune analyses, with TCR sequencing among those analyses. DNA isolated from bulk tissue, without cell sorting, was used for TCR sequencing. The T-cell fraction in tumor and uninvolved lung tissue was provided by TCR sequencing with the immunoSEQ assay. The original pipeline was this. To analyze survival, patients were divided into a high T-cell fraction group (upper tertile) and a low T-cell fraction group (lower two tertiles), and the two groups were compared using a log-rank test. Paired tumor versus uninvolved lung differences in T-cell fraction were tested with a signed-rank test. The clones in this table, taken by TCRdb from immuneACCESS, are in-frame only. Not every clone is retained; where verified, under half of the shortfall comes from an unresolved V gene, and the cause of the rest is unknown. That table furnishes V, J and clone size, whereas the DNA furnished D and trimming. Within this sample are about 12,000 clones, with approximately 85% of them counted one time only. The ten largest clones represent about 3.5% of the sample.

The TCR comes from a human donor with non-small cell lung cancer. The chain is assembled from TRBV2 and TRBJ1-1, and TRBD1 aligns with 7 junction nucleotides. The sequenced sample consisted of uninvolved lung tissue not adjacent to the tumor. Here the CDR3 is given as CASRSRQGVNTEAFF. The DNA sequence reads TGTGCCAGCAGATCCCGACAGGGAGTGAACACTGAAGCTTTCTTT.